Each of the 5 T cell receptor beta chains below was sequenced from the same sample in a study of cytomegalovirus exposure and HLA in healthy donors. Primers for the PCR totalled 60 Vbeta and 13 Jbeta. The repertoire was sequenced with immunoSEQ multiplex PCR; TCRdb's copy has only in-frame clones and lacks some. The sample includes some 140,000 clones, approximately 10% of them seen just once. Sequencing was carried out using PBMCs. These receptor sequences come from a woman in her 40s in good health and CMV-seropositive.

This clone was counted a few times. The chain carries TRBV9 and TRBJ2-5; 7 bases fit TRBD1. This CDR3 is built from 13 residues. V lost 0 bases and J lost 5; bases outside the gene matches: 1. Germline-derived CDR1 and CDR2 are SGDLS and YYNGEE. The CDR3 spells CASSVEQGETQYF. Written as DNA, the CDR3 is TGTGCCAGCAGCGTAGAACAGGGGGAGACCCAGTACTTC.

This clone was detected a few times. V usage is TRBV19 and J usage is TRBJ1-1, with 8 positions matching TRBD1. Per germline, CDR1 LNHDA and CDR2 SQIVND (reference sequence). This CDR3 spans 14 amino acids. Trimming cost V 8 bases and J 3 bases; bases outside gene matches: 8. CDR3 sequence (DNA): TGTGCCAGTCGGCCCCAGGGGGCTTACACTGAAGCTTTCTTT. It translates to CASRPQGAYTEAFF. The complete variable domain, with remaining parts taken from reference TRBV19 and TRBJ1-1, reads DGGITQSPKYLFRKEGQNVTLSCEQNLNHDAMYWYRQDPGQGLRLIYYSQIVNDFQKGDIAEGYSVSREKKESFPLTVTSAQKNPTAFYLCASRPQGAYTEAFFGQGTRLTVV.

This chain connects TRBV6-6 to TRBJ2-5; D is unresolved. Trimming removed 0 bases from V and 5 bases from J, with 4 bases in between. The CDR3 is made up of 12 amino acids. CDR1 MNHNY and CDR2 SVGAGI come from the germline V gene (reference sequence). This CDR3 reads CASSYSLETQYF. DNA of the CDR3: TGTGCCAGCAGTTACTCTCTCGAGACCCAGTACTTC.

Only a few counts were recorded for this clone. The chain has TRBV5-6 and TRBJ2-7; D not resolved. With 4 bases removed from V and 5 bases from J, the gap between germline ends came to 16 bases. From germline, CDR1 is SGHDT and CDR2 YYEEEE. The CDR3 is made up of 14 amino acids. The CDR3 DNA sequence: TGTGCCAGCAGCCTCTCAGCAACAGATAACGAGCAGTACTTC. It codes for CASSLSATDNEQYF.

V is TRBV7-2 and J is TRBJ1-6, with 7 bases aligning to TRBD1. This CDR3 has 15 amino acids. V dropped 2 bases and J dropped 6; count of bases not matched to a gene: 4. In germline, CDR1 is SGHTA, CDR2 FQGNSA. The CDR3 region has the DNA TGTGCCAGCAGCTTACTGACAGGGCCTAATTCACCCCTCCACTTT. Protein product: CASSLLTGPNSPLHF.